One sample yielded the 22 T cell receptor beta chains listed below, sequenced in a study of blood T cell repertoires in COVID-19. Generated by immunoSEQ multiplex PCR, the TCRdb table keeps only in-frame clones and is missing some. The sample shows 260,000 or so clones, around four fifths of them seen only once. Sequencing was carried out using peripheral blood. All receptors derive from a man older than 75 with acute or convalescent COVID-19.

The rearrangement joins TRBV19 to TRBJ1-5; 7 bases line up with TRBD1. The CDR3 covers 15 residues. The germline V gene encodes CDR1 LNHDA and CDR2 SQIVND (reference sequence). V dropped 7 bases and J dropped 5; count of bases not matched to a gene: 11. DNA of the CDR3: TGTGCCAGTAACCATCCCGGGACAGTAGATCAGCCCCAGCATTTT. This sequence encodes CASNHPGTVDQPQHF.

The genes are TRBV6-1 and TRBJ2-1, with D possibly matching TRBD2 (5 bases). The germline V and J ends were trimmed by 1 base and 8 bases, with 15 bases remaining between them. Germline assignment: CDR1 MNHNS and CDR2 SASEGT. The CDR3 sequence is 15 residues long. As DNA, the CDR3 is TGTGCCAGCAGTGAAGGATCTCTGGGAGCCTATGAGCAGTTCTTC. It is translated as CASSEGSLGAYEQFF.

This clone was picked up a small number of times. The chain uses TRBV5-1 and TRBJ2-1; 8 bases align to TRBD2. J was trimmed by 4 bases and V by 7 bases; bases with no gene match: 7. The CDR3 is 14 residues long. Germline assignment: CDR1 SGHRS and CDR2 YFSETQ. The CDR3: CASEGEREYNEQFF. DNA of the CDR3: TGCGCCAGCGAAGGTGAGCGGGAGTACAATGAGCAGTTCTTC.

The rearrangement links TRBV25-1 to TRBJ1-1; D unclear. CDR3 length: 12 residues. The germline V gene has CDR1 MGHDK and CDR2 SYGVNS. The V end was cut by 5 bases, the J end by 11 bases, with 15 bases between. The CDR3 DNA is TGTGCCAGCAGTAACCAGGTGGGGAGGGCTTTCTTT. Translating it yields CASSNQVGRAFF.

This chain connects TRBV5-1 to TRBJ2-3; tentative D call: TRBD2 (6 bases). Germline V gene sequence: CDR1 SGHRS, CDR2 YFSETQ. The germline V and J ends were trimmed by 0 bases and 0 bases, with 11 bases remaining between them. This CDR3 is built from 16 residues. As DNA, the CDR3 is TGCGCCAGCAGCTTGGTAGCGGAGCCTAGCACAGATACGCAGTATTTT. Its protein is CASSLVAEPSTDTQYF.

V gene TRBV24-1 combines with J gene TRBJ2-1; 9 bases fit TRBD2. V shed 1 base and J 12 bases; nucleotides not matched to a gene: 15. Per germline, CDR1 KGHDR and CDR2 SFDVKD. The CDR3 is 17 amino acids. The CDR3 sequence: CATSDLGGLPSGMGQFF. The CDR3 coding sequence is TGTGCCACCAGTGATTTAGGTGGTCTGCCTAGCGGGATGGGGCAGTTCTTC.

The CDR3 DNA follows: TGTGCCAGCATCTTAGCGGGAGGCCCCAATGAGCAGTTCTTC. Encoded protein: CASILAGGPNEQFF. The rearrangement joins TRBV2 to TRBJ2-1; 10 nucleotides match TRBD2. This CDR3 has 14 residues. Looked up from germline, CDR1 is SNHLY and CDR2 is FYNNEI. With V trimmed by 7 bases and J by 6 bases, 6 bases remained unmatched.

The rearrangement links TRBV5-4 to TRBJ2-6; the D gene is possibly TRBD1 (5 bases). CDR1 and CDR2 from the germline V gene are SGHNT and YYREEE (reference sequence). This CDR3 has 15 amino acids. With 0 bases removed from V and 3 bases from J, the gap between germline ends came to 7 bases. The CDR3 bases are TGTGCCAGCAGCTTGGAAGGGGTTGGGGCCAACGTCCTGACTTTC. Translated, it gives CASSLEGVGANVLTF.

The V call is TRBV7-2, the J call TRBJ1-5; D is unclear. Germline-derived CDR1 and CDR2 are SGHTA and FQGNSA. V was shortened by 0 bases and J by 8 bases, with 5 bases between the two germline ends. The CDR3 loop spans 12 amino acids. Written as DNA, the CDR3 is TGTGCCAGCAGCTTAGCCCTTGAGCCCCAGCATTTT. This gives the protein CASSLALEPQHF.

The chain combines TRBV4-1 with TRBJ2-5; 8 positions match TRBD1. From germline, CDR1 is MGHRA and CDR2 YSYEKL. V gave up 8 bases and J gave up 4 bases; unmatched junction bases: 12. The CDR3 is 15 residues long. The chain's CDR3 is CASAPDRGGAETQYF. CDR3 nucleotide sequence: TGCGCCAGCGCGCCAGACAGGGGCGGGGCAGAGACCCAGTACTTC.

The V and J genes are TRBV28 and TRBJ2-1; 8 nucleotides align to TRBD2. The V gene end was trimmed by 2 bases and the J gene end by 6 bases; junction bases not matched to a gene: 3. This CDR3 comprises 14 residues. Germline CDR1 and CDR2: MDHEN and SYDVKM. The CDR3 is CASSLVGRVNEQFF. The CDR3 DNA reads TGTGCCAGCAGTTTAGTCGGGAGGGTCAATGAGCAGTTCTTC.

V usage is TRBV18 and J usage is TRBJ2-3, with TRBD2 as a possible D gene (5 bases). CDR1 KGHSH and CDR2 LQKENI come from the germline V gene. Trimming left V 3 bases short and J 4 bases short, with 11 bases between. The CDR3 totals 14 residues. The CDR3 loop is CASSPGWTADTQYF. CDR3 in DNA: TGTGCCAGCTCACCGGGTTGGACTGCAGATACGCAGTATTTT.

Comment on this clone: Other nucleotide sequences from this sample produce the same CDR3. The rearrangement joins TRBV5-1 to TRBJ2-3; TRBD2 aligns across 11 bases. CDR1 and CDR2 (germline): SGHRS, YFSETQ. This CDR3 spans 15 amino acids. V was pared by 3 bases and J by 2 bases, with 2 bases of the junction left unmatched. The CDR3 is CASSSGLADTDTQYF. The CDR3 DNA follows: TGCGCCAGCAGCTCGGGACTAGCGGACACAGATACGCAGTATTTT.

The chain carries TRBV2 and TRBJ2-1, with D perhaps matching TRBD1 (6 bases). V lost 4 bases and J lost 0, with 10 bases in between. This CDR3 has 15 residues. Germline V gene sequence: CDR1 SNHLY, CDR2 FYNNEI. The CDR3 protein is CASSGDRSSYNEQFF. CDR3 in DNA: TGTGCCAGCAGTGGCGACAGGAGCTCCTACAATGAGCAGTTCTTC.

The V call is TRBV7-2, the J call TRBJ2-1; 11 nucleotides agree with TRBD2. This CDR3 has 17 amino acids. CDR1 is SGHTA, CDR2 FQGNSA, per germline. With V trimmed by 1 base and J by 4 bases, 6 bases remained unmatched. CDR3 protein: CASSLVPPSGGYNEQFF. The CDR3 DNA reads TGTGCCAGCAGCTTAGTCCCGCCTAGCGGGGGGTACAATGAGCAGTTCTTC. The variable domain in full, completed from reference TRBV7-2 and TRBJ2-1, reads GAGVSQSPSNKVTEKGKDVELRCDPISGHTALYWYRQSLGQGLEFLIYFQGNSAPDKSGLPSDRFSAERTGGSVSTLTIQRTQQEDSAVYLCASSLVPPSGGYNEQFFGPGTRLTVL.

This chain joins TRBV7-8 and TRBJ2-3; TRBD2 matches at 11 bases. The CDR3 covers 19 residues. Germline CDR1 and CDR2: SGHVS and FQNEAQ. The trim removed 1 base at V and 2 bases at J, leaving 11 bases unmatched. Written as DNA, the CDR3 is TGTGCCAGCAGCTTAGTCGTACCGGGACTAGCGGATCTCACAGATACGCAGTATTTT. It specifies CASSLVVPGLADLTDTQYF.

The CDR3 DNA is TGTGCCTGGAGTTATACGACAGCCCTTCCCGAAAAACTGTTTTTT. Translation: CAWSYTTALPEKLFF. The rearrangement links TRBV30 to TRBJ1-4; a weak D match, TRBD1 (5 bases). The CDR3 extends over 15 amino acids. V lost 2 bases and J lost 8, with 18 bases in between. Germline lookup yields CDR1 GTSNPN and CDR2 SVGIG (reference sequence).

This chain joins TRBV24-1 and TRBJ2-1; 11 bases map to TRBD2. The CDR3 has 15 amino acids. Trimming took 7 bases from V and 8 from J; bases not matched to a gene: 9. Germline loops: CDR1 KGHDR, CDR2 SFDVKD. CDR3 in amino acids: CATRGGTSGSYEQFF. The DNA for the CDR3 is TGTGCCACCAGGGGTGGAACTAGCGGGAGCTATGAGCAGTTCTTC.

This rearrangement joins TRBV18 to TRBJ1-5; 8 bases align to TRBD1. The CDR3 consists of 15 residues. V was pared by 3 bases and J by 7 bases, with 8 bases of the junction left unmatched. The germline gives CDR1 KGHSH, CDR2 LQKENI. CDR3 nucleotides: TGTGCCAGCTCACCCTTTGGACAGGGCGGGCAGCCCCAGCATTTT. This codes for CASSPFGQGGQPQHF.

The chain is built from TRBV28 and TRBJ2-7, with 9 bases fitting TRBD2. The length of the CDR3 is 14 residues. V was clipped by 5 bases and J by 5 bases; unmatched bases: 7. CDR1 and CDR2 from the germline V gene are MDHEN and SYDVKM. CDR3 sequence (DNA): TGTGCCAGCAGTCCTAGCGGGACCTCAAACGAGCAGTACTTC. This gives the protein CASSPSGTSNEQYF.

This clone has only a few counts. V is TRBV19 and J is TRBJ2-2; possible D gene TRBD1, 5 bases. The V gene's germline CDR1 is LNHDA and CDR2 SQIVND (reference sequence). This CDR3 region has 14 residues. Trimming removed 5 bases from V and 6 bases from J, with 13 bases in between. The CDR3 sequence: CASSRQKGSGELFF. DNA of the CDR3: TGTGCCAGTAGTCGACAGAAGGGGTCCGGGGAGCTGTTTTTT.

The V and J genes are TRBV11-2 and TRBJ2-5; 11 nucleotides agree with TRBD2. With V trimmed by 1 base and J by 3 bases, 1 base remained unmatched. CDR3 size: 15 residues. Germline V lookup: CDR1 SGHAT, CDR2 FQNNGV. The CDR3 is CASSLGSGGEETQYF. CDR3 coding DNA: TGTGCCAGCAGCTTAGGTAGCGGGGGGGAAGAGACCCAGTACTTC.